This paragraph covers one T cell receptor beta chain sequence. Its antigen is unidentified. Investigators extracted total RNA from whole blood and did not sort T cells. TCRalpha and TCRbeta cDNA was put through two nested PCRs of approximately 17 and 9 cycles. TCRdb reprocessed the 5' RACE reads and keeps a single row for each CDR3 protein, giving no DNA. Its listing shows some 150,000 distinct CDR3 sequences. These data belong to a study of monozygotic twins with inflammatory bowel disease. Study-level results: Similarity of repertoires did not differ between concordant and discordant twins, possibly from limited power.

Germline CDR1 reads SGHTA; CDR2 reads FQGNSA. This CDR3 is built from 13 residues. This TCR was sampled from a human donor with ulcerative colitis or Crohn's disease, or a healthy co-twin of an affected twin (not recorded which). V is TRBV7-2 and J is TRBJ2-1. The source material was blood. CDR3 in amino acids: CASSSGSYNEQFF.